This section outlines one T cell receptor beta chain sequence together with its context. Its cognate antigen is unknown. The V gene lost 1 base and the J gene lost 0 bases, with 9 bases spanning the gap. The germline V gene encodes CDR1 SGHDN and CDR2 FVKESK. The CDR3 is made up of 15 amino acids. This specimen comes from a study of cytomegalovirus exposure and HLA in healthy donors. Study details: Among the 300 to 400 donors who were genotyped, about 80% fell in the genetic ancestry cluster that is associated with self-reported Caucasian donors.

Whole-study results and caveats: Later on, an analysis tied roughly 17,000 TCR beta sequences to HLA alleles at 0.05 false discovery rate. An analysis done earlier found most TCR beta V segments productive about 87% or about 30% of the time.

The PCR was carried out with 60 Vbeta primers and 13 Jbeta primers. Using immunoSEQ multiplex PCR, the repertoire was profiled, and TCRdb retains in-frame clones only, with some absent. The profile shows some 200,000 clones, roughly 80% of them singletons. The V gene is TRBV14, the J gene TRBJ1-1; TRBD1 might be the D (5 bases). Material: PBMCs. The receptor's source is a man between 40 and 49 years old in good health and CMV-seropositive. The CDR3: CASSQVAGVNTEAFF. CDR3 nucleotide sequence: TGTGCCAGCAGCCAAGTGGCGGGGGTGAACACTGAAGCTTTCTTT.